Following are 21 T cell receptor beta chains from one sample sequenced in a study of T cell repertoires in cytomegalovirus infection. No cognate antigen is known for these TCRs. Each CDR3 protein gets one entry after TCRdb re-called the reads with MiXCR. The table lists about 270,000 distinct CDR3 sequences, 22% of them singletons, with roughly 19% in the top ten. Material: cultured PBMCs, obtained from culture after CMV antigen stimulation. The origin of the receptors is a human donor in good health (CMV status not recorded). Some clones in this sample may be carry-over from other donors' samples.

Only a few counts were recorded for this clonotype. V usage is TRBV6-1 and J usage is TRBJ2-1, with TRBD2 matching 8 bases. Germline CDR1 MNHNS, CDR2 SASEGT. V lost 9 bases to trimming and J lost 3 bases; unmatched junction nucleotides: 13. This CDR3 is 16 amino acids long. The DNA for the CDR3 is TGTGCCAGTATGGCGGGAGGCCCATGGGGCTACAATGAGCAGTTCTTC. Protein sequence: CASMAGGPWGYNEQFF.

This sequence joins TRBV29-1 and TRBJ2-1; 15 bases are a match to TRBD2. The CDR3 covers 15 residues. The V gene's germline CDR1 is SQVTM and CDR2 ANQGSEA. Unmatched junction bases numbered 1, after V lost 1 base and J lost 6 bases. CDR3 loop: CSVEGTSGRANEQFF. CDR3 nucleotide sequence: TGCAGCGTTGAAGGGACTAGCGGGAGGGCCAATGAGCAGTTCTTC.

This clonotype has only a few counts. The chain employs TRBV12-3 or TRBV12-4 and TRBJ2-5; no clear D. V dropped 6 bases and J dropped 1 base, with 15 bases sitting between them. CDR3 length: 15 amino acids. In DNA, the CDR3 is TGTGCCAGCAGAAGACTCGGTACGACCCAAGAGACCCAGTACTTC. Translated, it gives CASRRLGTTQETQYF.

This chain links TRBV9 with TRBJ2-1; 8 nucleotides align to TRBD1. The V segment lost 2 bases and the J segment 4 bases; nucleotides outside the gene matches: 5. Germline V gene lookup returns CDR1 SGDLS and CDR2 YYNGEE. The CDR3 runs to 15 residues. This CDR3 is CASSVRDRSYNEQFF. The CDR3 DNA reads TGTGCCAGCAGCGTGCGGGACAGGTCATACAATGAGCAGTTCTTC.

In this sample, this clonotype turned up once. The gene calls are TRBV28 and TRBJ1-2, with D hard to call. V lost 3 bases and J lost 7, with 12 bases in between. The CDR3 extends over 13 amino acids. Germline V gives CDR1 MDHEN, CDR2 SYDVKM. CDR3 DNA sequence: TGTGCCAGCAGTTTTCCCCGACGGGGTGGCTACACCTTC. It yields the protein CASSFPRRGGYTF.

The chain combines TRBV12-3 or TRBV12-4 with TRBJ2-1; D remains ambiguous. Trimming removed 5 bases at V and 5 bases at J, with 10 bases between. The CDR3 extends over 13 amino acids. The CDR3 is CASSGDWDNEQFF. DNA of the CDR3: TGTGCCAGCAGTGGTGACTGGGACAATGAGCAGTTCTTC.

The chain links TRBV20-1 to TRBJ2-7, with a weak D call TRBD1 (6 bases). The CDR3 consists of 15 residues. V lost 3 bases, J lost 0 bases, and 15 bases lay in between. Per germline, CDR1 DFQATT and CDR2 SNEGSKA (reference sequence). Here the CDR3 DNA reads TGCAGTGCTAGGGGGGCTACAGGGTTCTCCTACGAGCAGTACTTC. This gives the protein CSARGATGFSYEQYF.

The chain recombines TRBV28 with TRBJ2-5; weak D call: TRBD2 (6 bases). The CDR3 has 13 residues. CDR1 and CDR2 from the germline V gene are MDHEN and SYDVKM. V was clipped by 6 bases and J by 5 bases, with 13 bases between them. The CDR3, as DNA: TGTGCCAGCAGCCCCGGAGGGGCGGAGACCCAGTACTTC. It encodes CASSPGGAETQYF.

This clonotype was recorded a few times. The chain links TRBV6-2 or TRBV6-3 to TRBJ2-7; a weak D match, TRBD1 (5 bases). Trimming cost V 5 bases and J 7 bases, with 18 bases left between them. Looked up from germline, CDR1 is MNHEY and CDR2 is SVGEGT. The CDR3 consists of 14 residues. In DNA form, the CDR3 reads TGTGCCAGCAGTCAGCAGAATCAGGGCGGAGAGCAGTACGTC. This translates into CASSQQNQGGEQYV.

This chain joins TRBV28 and TRBJ2-3; TRBD1 aligns across 8 bases. Looked up from germline, CDR1 is MDHEN and CDR2 is SYDVKM. CDR3 length: 14 amino acids. V was clipped by 4 bases and J by 4 bases; unmatched bases: 4. This CDR3 reads CASSSARGPDTQYF. The CDR3, as DNA: TGTGCCAGCAGTTCCGCCAGGGGGCCAGATACGCAGTATTTT.

This clonotype occurred many times. The J gene is TRBJ2-3, the V gene TRBV2; D might be TRBD2 (5 bases). V was pared by 10 bases and J by 2 bases, with 16 bases between. This CDR3 region has 14 residues. From germline, CDR1 is SNHLY and CDR2 FYNNEI. As DNA, the CDR3 is TGTGCCACCCGAGGGATAGGGTACACAGATACGCAGTATTTT. Residues: CATRGIGYTDTQYF.

This clonotype was recorded many times. The chain links TRBV7-8 to TRBJ2-1; 10 nucleotides align to TRBD2. CDR1 is SGHVS, CDR2 FQNEAQ, per germline. After removal of 0 bases from V and 6 bases from J, the junction contained 14 bases not matched to a gene. The CDR3 runs to 19 residues. The CDR3 here is CASSLAKLISGRTGNEQFF. The DNA for the CDR3 is TGTGCCAGCAGCTTAGCGAAACTGATTAGCGGGAGGACCGGCAATGAGCAGTTCTTC.

The CDR3 bases are TGTGCCAGCAGTAGCCGGGACGGAAATAATTCACCCCTCCACTTT. Protein product: CASSSRDGNNSPLHF. The chain couples TRBV27 to TRBJ1-6; TRBD1 might be the D (5 bases). Germline CDR1 MNHEY, CDR2 SMNVEV (reference sequence). The ends were cut back, 5 bases at V and 5 bases at J, with 13 bases in the middle. This CDR3 comprises 15 residues.

This clonotype has ten or more counts. The chain combines TRBV7-2 with TRBJ1-5, with a weak D call TRBD1 (6 bases). Germline-derived CDR1 and CDR2 are SGHTA and FQGNSA. Trimming cost V 5 bases and J 6 bases, with 20 bases left between them. CDR3 length: 16 residues. CDR3 sequence reads: CASSNPPGGAAQPQHF. CDR3 in DNA: TGTGCCAGCAGCAACCCCCCCGGGGGCGCGGCTCAGCCCCAGCATTTT. Full variable domain (remainder filled in from reference TRBV7-2 and TRBJ1-5): GAGVSQSPSNKVTEKGKDVELRCDPISGHTALYWYRQSLGQGLEFLIYFQGNSAPDKSGLPSDRFSAERTGGSVSTLTIQRTQQEDSAVYLCASSNPPGGAAQPQHFGDGTRLSIL.

The J gene is TRBJ1-2, the V gene TRBV6-2 or TRBV6-3; a weak D match, TRBD1 (5 bases). Germline V gene sequence: CDR1 MNHEY, CDR2 SVGEGT. There are 12 residues in the CDR3. V shed 7 bases and J shed 8 bases, with 14 bases lying between them. CDR3 nucleotides: TGTGCCAGCACTCCAGGCAGGGTCGGCTACACCTTC. The encoded protein is CASTPGRVGYTF.

This clonotype has a handful of counts. The chain couples TRBV19 to TRBJ2-7, with TRBD2 as a possible D gene (5 bases). Trimming shortened V by 3 bases and J by 5 bases, and 14 bases separated the two germline ends. CDR3 size: 14 residues. The germline CDR1 and CDR2 sequences are LNHDA and SQIVND (reference sequence). In nucleotides, the CDR3 is TGTGCCAGTAGTATCACGGGGAAAACGGACGAGCAGTACTTC. Translating gives CASSITGKTDEQYF.

The chain joins TRBV29-1 to TRBJ2-5; no clear D gene. The CDR3 length is 15 residues. The V end lost 2 bases, the J end lost 1 base, and 14 bases lay between the germline ends. Germline CDR1 SQVTM, CDR2 ANQGSEA. The CDR3 here is CSVEYELRPQETQYF. The CDR3 DNA reads TGCAGCGTTGAATACGAGTTGCGGCCCCAAGAGACCCAGTACTTC.

The rearrangement joins TRBV15 to TRBJ1-1, with D possibly TRBD1 on 6 matching bases. Trimming removed 5 bases from V and 3 bases from J, with 16 bases in between. Germline CDR1 and CDR2: LNHNV and YYDKDF (reference sequence). The CDR3 extends over 15 amino acids. CDR3 nucleotides: TGTGCCACCAGCGGCCGACAGGTGGCTGACACTGAAGCTTTCTTT. Protein product: CATSGRQVADTEAFF.

This clonotype was counted at least ten times. The V call is TRBV7-2, the J call TRBJ1-1; TRBD1 is a possible D gene (6 bases). Germline V gene data show CDR1 as SGHTA and CDR2 as FQGNSA. Trimming pared 5 bases from V and 3 bases from J, leaving 13 bases between. The CDR3 consists of 14 residues. This CDR3 is CASSRRQADTEAFF. CDR3 nucleotides: TGTGCCAGCAGCCGACGACAGGCGGACACTGAAGCTTTCTTT.

This clonotype came up a few times. The CDR3 reads CASSKDRYTDTQYF. In DNA, the CDR3 is TGTGCCAGCAGCAAGGACAGGTACACAGATACGCAGTATTTT. The rearrangement links TRBV4-2 to TRBJ2-3, with TRBD1 matching over 7 bases. Germline V gene sequence: CDR1 LGHNA, CDR2 YNFKEQ. Trimming cost V 5 bases and J 2 bases; bases outside gene matches: 4. The CDR3 runs 14 residues.

This clonotype showed up just a few times. As DNA, the CDR3 is TGTGCCAGCAGCGCACTGCTACCGGGACTAGCGGGAGAGACCCAGTACTTC. Amino acid sequence: CASSALLPGLAGETQYF. J is TRBJ2-5 and V is TRBV7-2; 12 bases are shared with TRBD2. After removal of 5 bases from V and 4 bases from J, the junction contained 11 bases not matched to a gene. Germline CDR1 SGHTA, CDR2 FQGNSA. This CDR3 is built from 17 residues.